Here is one TCR beta chain with its context. No antigen is known for it. The junction does not match germline at one end; this may be a read error. From the cysteine through the phenylalanine, the CDR3 covers 15 amino acids. Only the CDR3 DNA stays, 45 bases, in frame from base 1. From the germline V gene (reference sequence), CDR1 is SSHAT and CDR2 is FNYEAQ. Library prep was done by the immunoSEQ multiplex PCR assay. The hsTCRB Kit was used according to the manufacturer's protocol to amplify rearranged TCR beta chain sequences. An Illumina MiSeq was used to sequence the TCRB libraries. The published analysis was carried out like this. Demultiplexing, trimming and gene mapping were performed with the kit vendor's proprietary platform. TCRdb holds this immuneACCESS table with in-frame rearrangements only. Some clones are missing; in checked studies, unresolved V genes explain under half, and the rest has no known cause. V, J and clone size reflect that table, while D and trimming were determined from the DNA. For this sample the table gives tens of thousands of clones, of which about 75% were detected only once. The ten largest account for about 4.9% of the sample.

These data originate in a study of a mutant IDH1 vaccine in newly diagnosed glioma (dated by TCRdb to the early 2020s). A note on the overall study: Across visits V03 through V10, patients got a total of eight vaccinations, given in weeks 1, 3, 5, 7, 11, 15, 19 and 23. In the chemotherapy-containing groups, vaccination started alongside temozolomide cycles, whereas in patients who had radiotherapy alone it started 4-6 weeks after radiotherapy. Of the approximately 33 treated patients, approximately 62% were male and around 40% were female, and a mean age of around 40 years was recorded. Before enrollment, most patients had been given radiochemotherapy with temozolomide as standard therapy, while the rest had received either radiotherapy alone or temozolomide alone. Peripheral blood was collected at six visits: V03 (baseline), V05, V07, V10, V12 and V13. Longitudinal TCRB deep sequencing was performed for roughly 25 treated patients wherever samples were available for exploratory analyses.

The paper as a whole reports these results and caveats: Availability determined which PBMC samples were chosen for TCRB deep sequencing. The authors noted that analyses of patient blood samples could not be reproduced because of sample limitations. Immune responses induced by the vaccine were seen in around 94% of patients across multiple MHC alleles. No apparent relationship was observed between pseudoprogression and alterations in the top peripheral T cell clonotypes detected by TCRB sequencing.

What this sample's time point label stands for: week 23, last vaccination. Each vaccine dose, consisting of 300 ug of a 20-mer mutant IDH1 peptide in Montanide, was administered subcutaneously with topical imiquimod. The donors had newly diagnosed IDH1-mutant astrocytomas of WHO grade 3 or 4 that showed loss of nuclear ATRX. The samples were drawn from NOA16, a multicentre, single-arm, open-label phase I trial in Germany that tested a mutant IDH1 peptide vaccine in humans for the first time. Genomic DNA for TCRB sequencing was extracted from EDTA blood using the DNeasy Blood and Tissue Kit. The receptor comes from a man aged 50-59 years with glioma. The rearranged chain carries TRBV7-7 and TRBJ2-5, and 8 junction bases match TRBD2. The material sequenced was PBMCs, taken from a glioma patient whose treatment included an IDH1 peptide vaccine. In nucleotides, the sequence is TGTGCTAGCAGCCCCCAGGGGACTAGGGGGGAGACCCAGTACTTC. Translated, this is CASSPQGTRGETQYF.